The 29 T cell receptor beta chains below all came from one sample that was sequenced in a study of blood T cell repertoires in COVID-19. The protocol was immunoSEQ multiplex PCR, while the TCRdb copy is restricted to in-frame clones and leaves out a portion. In the table there are about 270,000 clones, about nine tenths of which are singletons. Sequencing was carried out using PBMCs or T cells enriched from blood (not recorded which). Receptor source: a woman in her twenties or thirties with acute COVID-19.

In its sample, this clone was seen a few times. This chain links TRBV15 with TRBJ1-1, with no clear D. Germline CDR1 LNHNV, CDR2 YYDKDF (reference sequence). The CDR3 runs 14 residues. Trimming pared 1 base from V and 1 base from J, leaving 7 bases between. In DNA, the CDR3 is TGTGCCACCAGCAGAGGAGGGCCGAACACTGAAGCTTTCTTT. This encodes CATSRGGPNTEAFF.

The rearrangement links TRBV18 to TRBJ2-1, with TRBD2 matching over 7 bases. J gave up 4 bases and V 5 bases, and 5 bases lay outside the gene matches. Germline V lookup: CDR1 KGHSH, CDR2 LQKENI. The CDR3 loop spans 14 amino acids. This chain's CDR3 is CASSSLAEYNEQFF. For the CDR3, the DNA is TGTGCCAGCTCATCGCTAGCGGAGTACAATGAGCAGTTCTTC.

This chain joins TRBV28 and TRBJ1-5, with D uncertain. CDR3 size: 14 residues. Per the germline V gene, CDR1 is MDHEN and CDR2 is SYDVKM. Trimming shortened V by 3 bases and J by 2 bases, and 8 bases separated the two germline ends. CDR3 amino acids: CASSLYRGNQPQHF. The CDR3 bases are TGTGCCAGCAGTTTGTACCGAGGCAATCAGCCCCAGCATTTT.

With respect to this clone: Other nucleotide sequences from this sample produce the same CDR3. This chain links TRBV11-2 with TRBJ2-7; D possibly corresponds to TRBD2 (6 bases). V lost 0 bases to trimming and J lost 2 bases, with 11 bases between them. CDR3 size: 15 residues. The germline V gene encodes CDR1 SGHAT and CDR2 FQNNGV. This CDR3 reads CASSLEGSGAYEQYF. The CDR3 DNA reads TGTGCCAGCAGCTTAGAAGGTAGCGGCGCCTACGAGCAGTACTTC. Drawing the rest from reference TRBV11-2 and TRBJ2-7, the complete variable domain is EAGVAQSPRYKIIEKRQSVAFWCNPISGHATLYWYQQILGQGPKLLIQFQNNGVVDDSQLPKDRFSAERLKGVDSTLKIQPAKLEDSAVYLCASSLEGSGAYEQYFGPGTRLTVT.

CDR3 region: CASSLTSGSVYTQYF. Written as DNA, the CDR3 is TGCGCCAGCAGCCTTACTAGCGGGAGTGTGTATACGCAGTATTTT. The genes are TRBV5-1 and TRBJ2-3; 11 bases are shared with TRBD2. The CDR3 has 15 residues. The V and J ends lost 4 bases and 7 bases, in that order; junction bases with no gene match: 8. Germline-derived CDR1 and CDR2 are SGHRS and YFSETQ.

The CDR3: CASKLLAGEQFF. CDR3 nucleotide sequence: TGTGCCAGTAAGTTACTAGCGGGTGAGCAGTTCTTC. The J gene is TRBJ2-1, the V gene TRBV19; 9 nucleotides line up with TRBD2. The CDR3 covers 12 residues. V lost 7 bases to trimming and J lost 9 bases; unmatched junction nucleotides: 4. Germline-derived CDR1 and CDR2 are LNHDA and SQIVND (reference sequence).

The chain links TRBV9 to TRBJ2-2; 7 nucleotides agree with TRBD2. V shed 4 bases and J 6 bases; nucleotides not matched to a gene: 3. This CDR3 is built from 13 residues. The V gene's germline CDR1 is SGDLS and CDR2 YYNGEE. CDR3 in amino acids: CASSSGGAGELFF. The CDR3 DNA sequence: TGTGCCAGCAGCTCTGGGGGGGCCGGGGAGCTGTTTTTT.

J is TRBJ1-4 and V is TRBV15, with TRBD1 matching over 11 bases. This CDR3 has 16 residues. From germline, CDR1 is LNHNV and CDR2 YYDKDF (reference sequence). The J segment lost 0 bases and the V segment lost 5 bases, leaving 2 bases of the junction unmatched. The CDR3 here is CATSWGQGATNEKLFF. For the CDR3, the DNA is TGTGCCACCAGCTGGGGACAGGGGGCAACTAATGAAAAACTGTTTTTT.

The V and J genes are TRBV3-1 (or the pseudogene TRBV3-2) and TRBJ1-6; tentatively, D is TRBD1 (6 bases). This CDR3 has 15 residues. Per the germline V gene, CDR1 is LGHDT and CDR2 is YNNKEL (reference sequence). Trimming took 4 bases from V and 8 from J, leaving 15 bases between them. CDR3 in DNA: TGTGCCAGCAGCCCCACCGGGACAAGGGATTCACCCCTCCACTTT. It yields the protein CASSPTGTRDSPLHF.

The rearrangement links TRBV12-3 or TRBV12-4 to TRBJ1-1, with a tentative D call TRBD1 (6 bases). The V gene lost 7 bases and the J gene lost 3 bases, with 12 bases spanning the gap. The CDR3 runs 13 residues. The CDR3 reads CASIPPGDTEAFF. The CDR3 nucleotides are TGTGCCAGCATTCCCCCAGGGGACACTGAAGCTTTCTTT.

The chain carries TRBV28 and TRBJ2-7, with D tentatively TRBD2 (5 bases). The CDR3 spans 10 residues. The germline V and J ends were trimmed by 8 bases and 3 bases, with 5 bases remaining between them. Germline V gene lookup returns CDR1 MDHEN and CDR2 SYDVKM. This chain's CDR3 is CASGSYEQYF. DNA for the CDR3: TGTGCCAGCGGGAGCTACGAGCAGTACTTC.

The rearrangement joins TRBV5-1 to TRBJ2-2, with TRBD1 matching over 8 bases. From germline, CDR1 is SGHRS and CDR2 YFSETQ. The V gene end was trimmed by 0 bases and the J gene end by 3 bases; junction bases not matched to a gene: 7. This CDR3 comprises 17 residues. CDR3 loop: CASSLVGGQGYTGELFF. In DNA form, the CDR3 reads TGCGCCAGCAGCTTGGTGGGCGGACAGGGCTACACCGGGGAGCTGTTTTTT.

This chain connects TRBV4-2 to TRBJ2-7; TRBD2 matches at 8 bases. The J segment lost 0 bases and the V segment lost 6 bases, leaving 7 bases of the junction unmatched. The CDR3 extends over 15 amino acids. CDR1 is LGHNA and CDR2 is YNFKEQ in the germline V gene. The CDR3 loop is CASRDTSGNSYEQYF. The CDR3, as DNA: TGTGCCAGCAGGGACACTAGCGGCAACTCCTACGAGCAGTACTTC.

This chain uses TRBV2 with TRBJ2-1; D is perhaps TRBD2 (5 bases). CDR1 SNHLY and CDR2 FYNNEI come from the germline V gene. V was pared by 5 bases and J by 9 bases, with 14 bases between. This CDR3 has 13 amino acids. CDR3 residues: CASSRGVQAEQFF. The CDR3 nucleotides read TGTGCCAGCAGTCGGGGTGTTCAGGCTGAGCAGTTCTTC.

The genes are TRBV2 and TRBJ1-4; a possible D gene is TRBD1 (5 bases). Germline lookup yields CDR1 SNHLY and CDR2 FYNNEI. The V end lost 0 bases, the J end lost 1 base, and 6 bases lay between the germline ends. The CDR3 sequence is 15 residues long. In DNA, the CDR3 is TGTGCCAGCAGTGAAGCGGACATAACTAATGAAAAACTGTTTTTT. This translates into CASSEADITNEKLFF.

The chain recombines TRBV27 with TRBJ2-7; 7 bases line up with TRBD1. After removal of 3 bases from V and 9 bases from J, the junction contained 8 bases not matched to a gene. Germline lookup yields CDR1 MNHEY and CDR2 SMNVEV (reference sequence). This CDR3 has 13 amino acids. This CDR3 reads CASSLRTGEWQYF. CDR3 coding DNA: TGTGCCAGCAGTTTGCGTACAGGGGAGTGGCAGTACTTC.

The V call is TRBV27, the J call TRBJ2-5; TRBD1 is a possible D gene (6 bases). CDR1 is MNHEY, CDR2 SMNVEV, per germline (reference sequence). The CDR3 has 18 residues. V lost 2 bases to trimming and J lost 5 bases, with 24 bases between them. The CDR3 nucleotides read TGTGCCAGCAGTTTAAGGTCCCCGGCAGTACAGAGGGGGGAGACCCAGTACTTC. Translation: CASSLRSPAVQRGETQYF.

The chain recombines TRBV5-1 with TRBJ1-4; perhaps TRBD1 as D (5 bases). Deletions cut 0 bases from V and 5 bases from J, with 8 bases between. The CDR3 contains 14 residues. CDR1 SGHRS and CDR2 YFSETQ come from the germline V gene. CDR3 in DNA: TGCGCCAGCAGCTTGGGACAGCTGAATGAAAAACTGTTTTTT. It specifies CASSLGQLNEKLFF.

This chain joins TRBV3-1 (or the pseudogene TRBV3-2) and TRBJ2-7; 9 bases agree with TRBD2. Looked up from germline, CDR1 is LGHDT and CDR2 is YNNKEL (reference sequence). The CDR3 is 15 amino acids. V shed 1 base, J shed 7 bases, and the junction held 8 bases outside the gene matches. CDR3 DNA sequence: TGTGCCAGCAGCCAAGCAGGTAGCGGGAGAGGGGAGCAGTACTTC. It is translated as CASSQAGSGRGEQYF.

The chain recombines TRBV2 with TRBJ2-1; 10 bases agree with TRBD2. With 8 bases clipped from V and 3 bases from J, the junction kept 4 bases outside the gene matches. Germline lookup yields CDR1 SNHLY and CDR2 FYNNEI. The CDR3 sequence is 14 residues long. The CDR3 region has the DNA TGTGCCAGCTTTACTAGCGGGGACTACAATGAGCAGTTCTTC. This translates into CASFTSGDYNEQFF.

The V call is TRBV24-1, the J call TRBJ2-7; 7 positions match TRBD1. V shed 7 bases, J shed 6 bases, and the junction held 8 bases outside the gene matches. Per germline, CDR1 KGHDR and CDR2 SFDVKD. This CDR3 comprises 13 residues. CDR3 DNA sequence: TGTGCCACCAGCCCGGGACAGCAAACCGAGCAGTACTTC. Its protein is CATSPGQQTEQYF.

The V gene is TRBV12-3 or TRBV12-4, the J gene TRBJ1-1; TRBD1 aligns across 7 bases. The junction had 7 bases not matched to a gene; V was cut back by 5 bases and J by 7 bases. This CDR3 is built from 13 residues. The CDR3 DNA follows: TGTGCCAGCAGTCTCCAGACAGGGCTTGAAGCTTTCTTT. Amino acids: CASSLQTGLEAFF.

This chain uses TRBV5-8 with TRBJ2-5, with 8 nucleotides matching TRBD1. The CDR3 runs to 18 residues. The germline CDR1 and CDR2 sequences are SGHTS and YDEGEE. Trimming at V came to 2 bases and at J to 2 bases, leaving 14 bases not matched to a gene. The CDR3 coding sequence is TGTGCCAGCAGCTTACTGGGCTACAGGGGGTCGGGGCAAGAGACCCAGTACTTC. The encoded protein is CASSLLGYRGSGQETQYF. The full variable domain, its missing parts supplied by reference TRBV5-8 and TRBJ2-5, is EAGVTQSPTHLIKTRGQQATLRCSPISGHTSVYWYQQALGLGLQFLLWYDEGEERNRGNFPPRFSGRQFPNYSSELNVNALELEDSALYLCASSLLGYRGSGQETQYFGPGTRLLVL.

The chain uses TRBV28 and TRBJ1-5; 9 bases are shared with TRBD1. The CDR3 extends over 18 amino acids. The V and J ends lost 2 bases and 5 bases, in that order; junction bases with no gene match: 13. Looked up from germline, CDR1 is MDHEN and CDR2 is SYDVKM. CDR3 sequence (DNA): TGTGCCAGCAGTTTAGCAAGACAGGGGGTAAGTTTCGATCAGCCCCAGCATTTT. Its translation is CASSLARQGVSFDQPQHF.

The chain is built from TRBV11-2 and TRBJ2-5; 11 bases are a match to TRBD2. CDR3 length: 18 amino acids. The ends lost 7 bases at V and 4 bases at J; junction bases unmatched: 17. The V gene's germline CDR1 is SGHAT and CDR2 FQNNGV. As DNA, the CDR3 is TGTGCCAGCAAACGGCTGGGGACTAGCGGAGCGAAGGGAGAGACCCAGTACTTC. It yields the protein CASKRLGTSGAKGETQYF.

This chain connects TRBV4-2 to TRBJ1-2, with 8 nucleotides matching TRBD1. Unmatched junction bases numbered 1, after V lost 4 bases and J lost 3 bases. The length of the CDR3 is 13 residues. Germline CDR1 is LGHNA and CDR2 is YNFKEQ. This CDR3 is CASSPTGDYGYTF. CDR3 DNA: TGTGCCAGCAGCCCGACAGGGGACTATGGCTACACCTTC.

The V call is TRBV7-9, the J call TRBJ1-1; possibly TRBD1 for D (6 bases). There are 16 residues in the CDR3. Germline-derived CDR1 and CDR2 are SEHNR and FQNEAQ (reference sequence). The V end was cut by 6 bases, the J end by 0 bases, with 17 bases between. As DNA, the CDR3 is TGTGCCAGCAGTCATCTAAGGACAGAAATGAACACTGAAGCTTTCTTT. Translating it yields CASSHLRTEMNTEAFF.

This clone was observed once. In DNA, the CDR3 is TGTGCCAGCAGCAATCCGGGACAGGAGAACACCGGGGAGCTGTTTTTT. Protein sequence: CASSNPGQENTGELFF. The chain uses TRBV9 and TRBJ2-2; 8 bases line up with TRBD1. CDR1 SGDLS and CDR2 YYNGEE come from the germline V gene. V shed 4 bases and J 1 base; nucleotides not matched to a gene: 6. The CDR3 loop spans 16 amino acids.

This chain joins TRBV6-2 or TRBV6-3 and TRBJ2-3; 8 nucleotides match TRBD1. The CDR3 runs to 16 residues. Germline-derived CDR1 and CDR2 are MNHEY and SVGEGT. J lost 1 base, V lost 5 bases, and 8 bases had no gene match. The chain's CDR3 is CASSPGQGFGTDTQYF. CDR3 DNA sequence: TGTGCCAGCAGTCCCGGACAGGGTTTCGGCACAGATACGCAGTATTTT.